Following are 19 T cell receptor beta chains from one sample sequenced in a study of cytomegalovirus exposure and HLA in healthy donors. With 60 Vbeta and 13 Jbeta primers, the PCR was carried out. Produced via immunoSEQ multiplex PCR; TCRdb's table is partial and in-frame only. The data contain about 140,000 clones, 80% to 85% of them singletons. The material sequenced was PBMCs. These receptor sequences come from a woman in her fifties or sixties in good health and CMV-seropositive.

The V call is TRBV6-5, the J call TRBJ1-2; possibly TRBD1 for D (6 bases). Germline loops: CDR1 MNHEY, CDR2 SVGAGI. Trimming pared 5 bases from V and 6 bases from J, leaving 10 bases between. The CDR3 length is 12 residues. CDR3 amino acids: CASSGDINGYTF. The CDR3 bases are TGTGCCAGCAGTGGGGACATAAATGGCTACACCTTC.

This chain connects TRBV5-1 to TRBJ1-3, with D unclear. Germline V CDR1 and CDR2: SGHRS, YFSETQ. The CDR3 consists of 12 residues. Trimming removed 4 bases from V and 8 bases from J, with 10 bases in between. The CDR3 here is CASSTGRDTIYF. CDR3 nucleotide sequence: TGCGCCAGCAGCACGGGGAGGGACACCATATATTTT. Complete variable domain (other parts from reference TRBV5-1 and TRBJ1-3): KAGVTQTPRYLIKTRGQQVTLSCSPISGHRSVSWYQQTPGQGLQFLFEYFSETQRNKGNFPGRFSGRQFSNSRSEMNVSTLELGDSALYLCASSTGRDTIYFGEGSWLTVV.

The chain carries TRBV18 and TRBJ1-2; D is undetermined. CDR3 length: 16 residues. The germline V gene encodes CDR1 KGHSH and CDR2 LQKENI. The V and J ends lost 6 bases and 4 bases respectively, with 21 bases between them. The CDR3 reads CASSQQPQGSGYGYTF. The CDR3 DNA sequence: TGTGCCAGCTCCCAACAGCCCCAAGGATCTGGCTATGGCTACACCTTC.

This clone has only one observation. V gene TRBV10-3 combines with J gene TRBJ1-1, with 8 bases lining up with TRBD1. Looked up from germline, CDR1 is ENHRY and CDR2 is SYGVKD. The CDR3 is 13 amino acids. V shed 5 bases and J 6 bases; nucleotides not matched to a gene: 5. The CDR3 is CAISKQGEAEAFF. The CDR3 DNA reads as TGTGCCATCAGTAAACAGGGGGAGGCTGAAGCTTTCTTT.

A few counts support this clone. The chain is built from TRBV14 and TRBJ2-7; 9 nucleotides align to TRBD1. The CDR3 loop spans 15 amino acids. Germline values: CDR1 SGHDN, CDR2 FVKESK. With 4 bases clipped from V and 4 bases from J, the junction kept 8 bases outside the gene matches. The CDR3 loop is CASSPWGQGIYEQYF. CDR3 in DNA: TGTGCCAGCAGCCCTTGGGGACAGGGAATATACGAGCAGTACTTC.

The gene calls are TRBV11-2 and TRBJ2-1; 9 bases agree with TRBD2. This CDR3 is 17 amino acids long. Trimming removed 0 bases from V and 8 bases from J; junction bases left unmatched: 11. CDR1 and CDR2 from the germline V gene are SGHAT and FQNNGV. In nucleotides, the CDR3 is TGTGCCAGCAGCTTAGATCTTTTCCCTAGCGGGAACTATGAGCAGTTCTTC. Translating it yields CASSLDLFPSGNYEQFF.

This chain connects TRBV5-4 to TRBJ2-1; perhaps TRBD2 as D (5 bases). Germline lookup yields CDR1 SGHNT and CDR2 YYREEE (reference sequence). V was pared by 4 bases and J by 6 bases, with 11 bases between. There are 13 residues in the CDR3. The CDR3 loop is CASSPQGGNEQFF. CDR3 nucleotides: TGTGCCAGCAGCCCCCAAGGAGGCAATGAGCAGTTCTTC.

This clone was observed a handful of times. The chain links TRBV29-1 to TRBJ1-2; the D gene is possibly TRBD1 (5 bases). The CDR3 contains 13 residues. Trimming removed 7 bases from V and 3 bases from J, with 15 bases in between. Germline V gene lookup returns CDR1 SQVTM and CDR2 ANQGSEA. CDR3 sequence reads: CSGLGAGDYGYTF. CDR3 coding DNA: TGCAGCGGCTTAGGGGCAGGAGACTATGGCTACACCTTC. The variable domain in full, completed from reference TRBV29-1 and TRBJ1-2, reads SAVISQKPSRDICQRGTSLTIQCQVDSQVTMMFWYRQQPGQSLTLIATANQGSEATYESGFVIDKFPISRPNLTFSTLTVSNMSPEDSSIYLCSGLGAGDYGYTFGSGTRLTVV.

This clone was recorded only once. The chain couples TRBV27 to TRBJ1-5, with D unresolved. The CDR3 covers 12 residues. With 4 bases removed from V and 12 bases from J, the gap between germline ends came to 13 bases. The germline V gene has CDR1 MNHEY and CDR2 SMNVEV (reference sequence). The CDR3 region has the DNA TGTGCCAGCAGTTCTACAAACAGTGTCCAGCATTTT. Translating gives CASSSTNSVQHF.

J is TRBJ2-7 and V is TRBV19; no clear D. This CDR3 spans 15 amino acids. Germline V gene data show CDR1 as LNHDA and CDR2 as SQIVND (reference sequence). The V end lost 5 bases, the J end lost 0 bases, and 14 bases lay between the germline ends. CDR3 sequence reads: CASSYRHQSSYEQYF. In DNA, the CDR3 is TGTGCCAGTAGTTACCGACACCAGAGCTCCTACGAGCAGTACTTC.

The gene calls are TRBV9 and TRBJ1-2, with D maybe TRBD1 (5 bases). Trimming left V 0 bases short and J 6 bases short, with 24 bases between. Per the germline V gene, CDR1 is SGDLS and CDR2 is YYNGEE. The CDR3 extends over 18 amino acids. The DNA for the CDR3 is TGTGCCAGCAGCGTAGGTGGTATTGGGACTGGTGGGGGTGATGGCTACACCTTC. Translated, it gives CASSVGGIGTGGGDGYTF.

The J gene is TRBJ2-5, the V gene TRBV9; TRBD2 aligns across 11 bases. CDR3 size: 20 residues. The V and J ends lost 2 bases and 0 bases, in that order; junction bases with no gene match: 15. Per germline, CDR1 SGDLS and CDR2 YYNGEE. The CDR3 sequence is CASSVSGGTSGDRYQETQYF. Here the CDR3 DNA reads TGTGCCAGCAGCGTTTCCGGGGGGACTAGCGGAGATAGGTACCAAGAGACCCAGTACTTC.

The rearrangement uses TRBV11-2 and TRBJ2-3, with 7 bases fitting TRBD1. CDR3 length: 13 amino acids. V was pared by 6 bases and J by 6 bases, with 6 bases of the junction left unmatched. The germline V gene has CDR1 SGHAT and CDR2 FQNNGV. The CDR3 is CASSSDRDDTQYF. The CDR3 coding sequence is TGTGCCAGCAGTTCAGACAGGGACGATACGCAGTATTTT.

A single count supports this clone. CDR3 loop: CASSFYGYYLNNEQFF. Here the CDR3 DNA reads TGTGCCAGCAGCTTTTACGGGTACTACCTAAACAATGAGCAGTTCTTC. This chain uses TRBV5-6 with TRBJ2-1; no clear D. Trimming left V 2 bases short and J 5 bases short, with 17 bases between. CDR3 size: 16 residues. Germline V lookup: CDR1 SGHDT, CDR2 YYEEEE.

Concerning this clone itself: One end of the junction varies from germline; a read error may be responsible. The V and J genes are TRBV7-9 and TRBJ2-7, with 9 bases matching TRBD2. Germline CDR1 SEHNR, CDR2 FQNEAQ (reference sequence). The CDR3 spans 16 residues. The CDR3 bases are TGTTCCAGCAGCCCCGGGGGGCTAGCGGGGAGCTACGAGCAGTACTTC. It codes for CSSSPGGLAGSYEQYF.

A few counts support this clone. The chain couples TRBV7-3 to TRBJ1-5, with TRBD1 identical over 8 bases. In germline, CDR1 is SGHTA, CDR2 FQGTGA. The CDR3 sequence is 15 residues long. J lost 5 bases, V lost 5 bases, and 8 bases had no gene match. Here the CDR3 DNA reads TGTGCCAGCAGCCCAGCCGGGACAGGATATCAGCCCCAGCATTTT. This gives the protein CASSPAGTGYQPQHF.

The chain combines TRBV23-1 with TRBJ1-1, with 7 bases lining up with TRBD1. TRBV23-1 is recorded as an ORF, its role being uncertain. This CDR3 region has 17 residues. Losses at the gene ends were 4 bases for V and 2 bases for J; bases not matched to a gene: 13. CDR3 in DNA: TGCGCCAGCAGTCCCTTCGAAAGGGGACAGCTAAACACTGAAGCTTTCTTT. This gives the protein CASSPFERGQLNTEAFF.

The chain is built from TRBV5-8 and TRBJ2-1, with TRBD2 matching 8 bases. Germline V gene data show CDR1 as SGHTS and CDR2 as YDEGEE. Trimming at V came to 3 bases and at J to 8 bases, leaving 19 bases not matched to a gene. The CDR3 has 18 amino acids. The CDR3 here is CASSSRSGGLGTGYEQFF. For the CDR3, the DNA is TGTGCCAGCAGCTCCAGGTCTGGGGGACTAGGTACTGGCTATGAGCAGTTCTTC.

The V and J genes are TRBV4-3 and TRBJ1-6; 7 positions agree with TRBD1. CDR1 and CDR2 (germline): LGHNA, YSLEER. The CDR3 sequence is 15 residues long. V was clipped by 4 bases and J by 5 bases; unmatched bases: 5. The CDR3 coding sequence is TGCGCCAGCAGCCTGCTCACAGGGGATAATTCACCCCTCCACTTT. It is translated as CASSLLTGDNSPLHF.